The following is a T cell receptor beta chain sequence with its context. What it binds is unknown. According to the study, TCR beta libraries were built with iRepertoire HTBI primers and CDR3-region Arm-PCR. MiXCR was run by TCRdb on the multiplex PCR reads, yielding one entry per CDR3 protein. The repertoire includes about 500,000 distinct CDR3 sequences, around 15% of them detected once, and about 12% sits in the top ten. Germline V lookup: CDR1 SGHTS, CDR2 YDEGEE. V was cut by 4 bases and J by 5 bases, with 12 bases left in between. This CDR3 comprises 13 residues. These data are taken from a study of regulatory T cells in long-lasting Graves disease. Regarding time point: newly diagnosed GD, antithyroid drugs for less than 3 months. Generation of the TCR library employed RNA extracted from PBMCs. Study observations and caveats: Patients with persistent disease showed a bias toward TRBV28, TRBJ1-2 and TRBJ2-5.

This sample also belongs to another study, concerning T cells in Graves' hyperthyroidism and ophthalmopathy.

This receptor was identified in a middle-aged man with Graves disease. V and J are TRBV5-8 and TRBJ1-2; D is ambiguous. The material sequenced was peripheral blood mononuclear cells (PBMCs), taken at new diagnosis, from a patient treated with antithyroid drugs. DNA of the CDR3: TGTGCCAGCAGCGAGACTCGGCGGTATGGCTACACCTTC. It translates to CASSETRRYGYTF.